This T cell receptor beta chain was found in a study of tumor-infiltrating lymphocytes in primary liver carcinoma. Study background: The study obtained roughly 3.65 to 7.5 million productive TCRbeta reads per sample, similar across tissue types. Study observations and caveats: Blood had a significantly lower top-250-clone fraction than tumors did (p = 0.039).

V lost 5 bases and J 6 bases, leaving 20 bases between the germline ends. Germline CDR1 MNHEY, CDR2 SVGAGI. This CDR3 comprises 15 residues. This clonotype has a single count. The target antigen is unknown. Possible read error: a much larger clone is one base away. Here the CDR3 omits its conserved ending phenylalanine or tryptophan, so a read error is the likely source. Extraction of RNA together with DNA used about 18-31 mg of unsorted bulk tissue. From 450 to 600 ng total RNA, TCR beta cDNA was generated with a primer in the constant region. TCR beta libraries came from three nested multiplex PCR rounds using slightly modified ARM-PCR. The study ran its first two PCR rounds for about 11 cycles each, using TRBV1-TRBV30 forward primers and a C-beta reverse primer. TCRdb independently ran MiXCR on the multiplex PCR reads; one entry per CDR3 protein. The sample includes 100,000 to 150,000 distinct CDR3 sequences, around 60% of them seen just once.

This clonotype was obtained from an older woman with primary liver carcinoma and hepatitis B virus infection. The V call is TRBV6-5, the J call TRBJ2-7; D is undetermined. What was sequenced was liver tumor tissue from sampling region 1. Subset in this sample: tumor region T1, superior pole. In DNA form, the CDR3 reads TGTGCCAGCAGTCCCAAGGGCCCTCTGTCCCTCGAGCAGTACCTC. This encodes CASSPKGPLSLEQYL.